This T cell receptor beta chain came from a study of CD8+CD57+ T cells in acquired aplastic anemia. Study-wide points: Between patients and controls, CD8+ Simpson's diversity did not vary significantly. Almost 30 shared CD8+ CDR3s appeared highly expressed within patients' immunodominant clones.

Germline V gene sequence: CDR1 DFQATT, CDR2 SNEGSKA (reference sequence). This CDR3 has 14 amino acids. With 5 bases clipped from V and 5 bases from J, the junction kept 10 bases outside the gene matches. Regarding this clonotype: The target antigen is unknown.

Sequencing was done on patients that had shown CD8+CD57+ cell expansion by flow cytometry. For CDR3 and TCR beta VDJ profiling, genomic DNA was the template used. TCRdb called the reads again in MiXCR, with one record for every CDR3 protein. The sample includes about 200,000 distinct CDR3 sequences, approximately 51% of them seen just once. The sequenced sample was sorted CD4+, CD8+, or CD8+CD57+ T cells (not recorded which) from PBMCs. The receptor's source is a human donor with aplastic anemia. The chain has TRBV20-1 and TRBJ2-7; the match to TRBD1 covers 9 bases. The CDR3 is CSAAQGAQDHEQYF. The CDR3, as DNA: TGCAGTGCTGCACAGGGGGCACAGGACCACGAGCAGTACTTC.